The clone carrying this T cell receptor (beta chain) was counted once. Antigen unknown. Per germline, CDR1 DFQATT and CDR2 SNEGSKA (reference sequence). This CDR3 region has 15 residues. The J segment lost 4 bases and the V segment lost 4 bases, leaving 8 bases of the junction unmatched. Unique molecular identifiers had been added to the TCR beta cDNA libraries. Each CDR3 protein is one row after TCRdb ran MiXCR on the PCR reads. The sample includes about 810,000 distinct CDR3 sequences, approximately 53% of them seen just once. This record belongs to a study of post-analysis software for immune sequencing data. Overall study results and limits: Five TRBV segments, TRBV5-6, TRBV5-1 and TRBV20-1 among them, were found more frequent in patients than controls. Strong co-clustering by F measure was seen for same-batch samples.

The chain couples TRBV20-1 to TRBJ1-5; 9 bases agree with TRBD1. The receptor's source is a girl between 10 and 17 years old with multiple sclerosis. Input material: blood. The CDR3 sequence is CSATNRTGVNQPQHF. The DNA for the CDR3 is TGCAGTGCTACGAATAGGACAGGGGTTAATCAGCCCCAGCATTTT.